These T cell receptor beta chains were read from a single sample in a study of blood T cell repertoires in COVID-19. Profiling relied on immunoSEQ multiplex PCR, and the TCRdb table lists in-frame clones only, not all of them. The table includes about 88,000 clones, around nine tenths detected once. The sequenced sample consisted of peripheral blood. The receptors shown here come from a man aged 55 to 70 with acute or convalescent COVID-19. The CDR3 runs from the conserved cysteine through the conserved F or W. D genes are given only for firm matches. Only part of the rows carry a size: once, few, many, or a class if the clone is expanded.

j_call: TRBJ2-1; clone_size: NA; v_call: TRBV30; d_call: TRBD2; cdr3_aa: CAWSVPTSDNNEQFF; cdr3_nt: TGTGCCTGGAGTGTACCAACTAGCGATAACAATGAGCAGTTCTTC
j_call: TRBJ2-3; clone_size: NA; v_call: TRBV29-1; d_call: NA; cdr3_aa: CSVEDSGARTDTQYF; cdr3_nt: TGCAGCGTTGAAGATTCAGGGGCGCGGACAGATACGCAGTATTTT
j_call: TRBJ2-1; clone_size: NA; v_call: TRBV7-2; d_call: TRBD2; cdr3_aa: CASSNPSGRAGGEQFF; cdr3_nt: TGTGCCAGCAGTAACCCTAGCGGGAGGGCCGGAGGTGAGCAGTTCTTC
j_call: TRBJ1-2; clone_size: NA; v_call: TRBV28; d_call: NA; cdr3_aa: CASSWDRTNRPYGYTF; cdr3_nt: TGTGCCAGCAGTTGGGATCGGACAAATCGCCCTTATGGCTACACCTTC
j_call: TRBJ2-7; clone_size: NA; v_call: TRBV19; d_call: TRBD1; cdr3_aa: CASSIVAGGAHEQYF; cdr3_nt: TGTGCCAGTAGTATAGTGGCAGGGGGCGCCCACGAGCAGTACTTC
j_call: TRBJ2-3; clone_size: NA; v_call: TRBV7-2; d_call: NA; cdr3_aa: CASSVIGHQRVAQYF; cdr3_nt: TGTGCCAGCAGCGTGATAGGACACCAGCGGGTTGCGCAGTATTTT
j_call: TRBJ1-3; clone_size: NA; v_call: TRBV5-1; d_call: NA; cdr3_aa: CASKMVGDGNTIYF; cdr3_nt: TGCGCCAGCAAAATGGTAGGGGATGGAAACACCATATATTTT
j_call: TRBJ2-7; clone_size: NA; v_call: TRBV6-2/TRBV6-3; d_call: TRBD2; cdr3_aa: CASSSTPGLAYEQYF; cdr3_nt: TGTGCCAGCAGTTCCACCCCGGGACTAGCCTACGAGCAGTACTTC
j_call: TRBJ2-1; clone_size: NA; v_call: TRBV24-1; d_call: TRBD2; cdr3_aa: CATSDSSGRAYNEQFF; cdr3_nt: TGTGCCACCAGTGATTCGAGCGGGAGGGCTTACAATGAGCAGTTCTTC
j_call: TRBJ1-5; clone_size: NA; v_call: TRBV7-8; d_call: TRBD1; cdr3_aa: CASSLGQGALWNQPQHF; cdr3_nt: TGTGCCAGCAGCTTAGGACAGGGGGCCTTGTGGAATCAGCCCCAGCATTTT
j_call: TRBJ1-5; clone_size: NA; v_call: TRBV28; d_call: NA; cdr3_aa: CASSSMGVEGPQHF; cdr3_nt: TGTGCCAGCAGTTCCATGGGAGTCGAGGGGCCCCAGCATTTT
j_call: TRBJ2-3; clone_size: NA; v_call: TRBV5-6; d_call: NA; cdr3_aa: CASSLDLVADTQYF; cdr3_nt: TGTGCCAGCAGCTTGGATTTGGTAGCAGATACGCAGTATTTT
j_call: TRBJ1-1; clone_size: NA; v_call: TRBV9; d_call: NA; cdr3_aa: CASSVVQGGTEAFF; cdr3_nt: TGTGCCAGCAGCGTAGTGCAGGGAGGCACTGAAGCTTTCTTT
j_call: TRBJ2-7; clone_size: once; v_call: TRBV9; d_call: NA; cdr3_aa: CASSVASDLYEQYF; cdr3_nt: TGTGCCAGCAGCGTAGCTAGCGACCTCTACGAGCAGTACTTC
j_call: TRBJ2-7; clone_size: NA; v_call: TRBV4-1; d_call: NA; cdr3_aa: CASSQGLASEQYF; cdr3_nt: TGCGCCAGCAGCCAGGGACTGGCGTCCGAGCAGTACTTC
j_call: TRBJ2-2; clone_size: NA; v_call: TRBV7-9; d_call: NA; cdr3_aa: CASQSLAGELFF; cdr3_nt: TGTGCCAGTCAGTCGTTGGCCGGGGAGCTGTTTTTT
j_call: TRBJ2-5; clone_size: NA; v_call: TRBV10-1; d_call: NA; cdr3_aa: CASSERGQETQYF; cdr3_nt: TGCGCCAGCAGTGAGAGGGGGCAAGAGACCCAGTACTTC
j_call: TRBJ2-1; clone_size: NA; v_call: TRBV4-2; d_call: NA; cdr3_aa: CASSQDRGVGAPQLQFF; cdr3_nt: TGTGCCAGCAGCCAAGATAGAGGAGTTGGAGCCCCTCAGCTCCAGTTCTTC
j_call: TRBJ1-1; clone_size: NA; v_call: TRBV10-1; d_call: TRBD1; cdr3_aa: CASSEGKQGANTEAFF; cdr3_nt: TGCGCCAGCAGTGAGGGAAAACAGGGGGCCAACACTGAAGCTTTCTTT
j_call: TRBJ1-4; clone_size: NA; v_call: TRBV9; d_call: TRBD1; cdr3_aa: CASTRGDEKLFF; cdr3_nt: TGTGCCAGCACCAGGGGGGACGAAAAACTGTTTTTT
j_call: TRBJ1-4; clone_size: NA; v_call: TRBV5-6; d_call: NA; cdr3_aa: CASSPPGGGEGEKLFF; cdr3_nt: TGTGCCAGCAGCCCCCCGGGAGGGGGTGAAGGGGAAAAACTGTTTTTT
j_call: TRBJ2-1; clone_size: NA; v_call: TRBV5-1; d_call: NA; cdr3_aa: CASSLAVGLPSYNEQFF; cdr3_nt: TGCGCCAGCAGCTTGGCCGTAGGACTCCCTTCCTACAATGAGCAGTTCTTC